The following is a T cell receptor (beta chain) sequence with its context. Antigen specificity is unknown. The data were taken from a study of monozygotic twins with inflammatory bowel disease. Study results and caveats: IBD patients shared fewer clonotypes with other individuals than healthy twins, especially patients with disease activity signs. Among T cells, the various subtypes were not distinguishable.

The authors drew roughly 2.5 ml of blood from each donor. TCRdb re-called the 5' RACE reads and gives one entry per CDR3 protein, without DNA. This specimen shows roughly 140,000 distinct CDR3 sequences; the ten leading clones hold about 2.6%. This CDR3 spans 14 amino acids. From germline, CDR1 is ENHRY and CDR2 SYGVKD. V is TRBV10-3 and J is TRBJ2-1; lacking DNA, the TRBD2 call made by TCRdb goes unchecked. The sample comprised blood. This receptor was identified in a human donor with ulcerative colitis or Crohn's disease, or a healthy co-twin of an affected twin (not recorded which). CDR3 residues: CAISVSGGYNEQFF.